This T cell receptor beta chain is from a study of identical twins. Study findings and constraints: Abundant beta clonotypes from cord blood bore fewer insertions; memory repertoires lacked this pattern. Conclusions rested on cross-sectional statistics rather than following the same donors.

As to this clonotype: Its antigen is undetermined.

Germline CDR1 is ENHRY and CDR2 is SYGVKD. J was trimmed by 1 base and V by 4 bases; bases with no gene match: 11. CDR3 length equals 19 residues. TCRdb re-derived calls from the 5' RACE reads in MiXCR, one entry per CDR3 protein. The table includes about 470,000 distinct CDR3 sequences, about 24% detected once. The sample was also linked to a second study, of T cells expressing NK-cell markers. That study reports: Sorting of alpha-beta TCR T cells alone was achieved in several experiments with an anti-gamma-delta TCR antibody. In more than 5 donors, dominant CD3+CD56+NKG2C+ clonotypes ranked among the top 10 CD8+ clonotypes.

Sequenced sample: CD4+ T cells sorted from blood. This clonotype originated in a woman aged 18-35 years in good health. The rearrangement links TRBV10-3 to TRBJ1-3, with 12 bases fitting TRBD1. The CDR3 DNA follows: TGTGCCATCAGTGGGCCCGGGACAGGGGGCGCCCGGTCTGGAAACACCATATATTTT. This gives the protein CAISGPGTGGARSGNTIYF.